This entry lists 2 T cell receptor beta chains sequenced from one sample in a study of blood T cell repertoires in COVID-19. The table came from immunoSEQ multiplex PCR; TCRdb's copy has only in-frame clones and leaves some out. The table lists some 300,000 clones, roughly 89% of them singletons, with around 4.5% in the top ten. Sequenced material: PBMCs or T cells enriched from blood (not recorded which). Every receptor here comes from a woman younger than 30 with acute COVID-19.

The chain employs TRBV6-5 and TRBJ2-4; D possibly corresponds to TRBD2 (7 bases). Trimming removed 6 bases at V and 8 bases at J, with 11 bases between. The CDR3 consists of 12 residues. The germline CDR1 and CDR2 sequences are MNHEY and SVGAGI. The CDR3 bases are TGTGCCAGCAGCCTAGGGGGGGACATTCAGTACTTC. Translated: CASSLGGDIQYF.

J is TRBJ2-7 and V is TRBV11-3, with TRBD2 matching over 9 bases. There are 16 residues in the CDR3. After removal of 1 base from V and 6 bases from J, the junction contained 10 bases not matched to a gene. Germline CDR1 and CDR2: SGHNT and YENEEA. The CDR3 coding sequence is TGTGCCAGCAGCTTAGGGGGAGCTAGCGGGAAAGGCGAGCAGTACTTC. Amino acids: CASSLGGASGKGEQYF.